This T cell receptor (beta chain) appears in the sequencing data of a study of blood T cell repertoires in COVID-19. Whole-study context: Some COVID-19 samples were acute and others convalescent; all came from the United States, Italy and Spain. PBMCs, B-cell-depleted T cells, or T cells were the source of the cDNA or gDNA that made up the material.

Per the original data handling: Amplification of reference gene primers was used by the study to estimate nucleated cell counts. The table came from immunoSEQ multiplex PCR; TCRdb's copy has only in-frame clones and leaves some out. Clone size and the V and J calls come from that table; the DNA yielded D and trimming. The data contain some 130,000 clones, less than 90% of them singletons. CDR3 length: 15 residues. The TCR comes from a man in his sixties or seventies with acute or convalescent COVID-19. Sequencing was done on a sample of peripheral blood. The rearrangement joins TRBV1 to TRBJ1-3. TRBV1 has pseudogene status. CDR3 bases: TGCACCAGCAGCCGCGGGACCGACTCTGGAAACACCATATATTTT. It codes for CTSSRGTDSGNTIYF.